Each of the 29 T cell receptor beta chains below was sequenced from the same sample in a study of OX40 agonist ivuxolimab in advanced cancers. Measured with immunoSEQ multiplex PCR; TCRdb has only the in-frame clones, and not every one. Among 76,000 or so clones listed, around nine tenths were seen once. The sequencing here drew on CD4+ or CD8+ T cells sorted from blood, taken in a trial of the OX40 agonist ivuxolimab. These receptors were collected from an adult with an advanced solid tumor such as melanoma, head and neck, liver or kidney cancer.

The rearrangement uses TRBV5-6 and TRBJ2-7; D is ambiguous. CDR3 size: 14 residues. V lost 0 bases and J lost 0, with 7 bases in between. Germline CDR1 and CDR2: SGHDT and YYEEEE. The CDR3: CASSLGGPSYEQYF. CDR3 bases: TGTGCCAGCAGCTTGGGCGGCCCCTCCTACGAGCAGTACTTC.

The rearrangement uses TRBV7-6 and TRBJ2-3, with 8 bases lining up with TRBD1. The ends lost 5 bases at V and 3 bases at J; junction bases unmatched: 7. Germline V CDR1 and CDR2: SGHVS, FNYEAQ. This CDR3 is 15 amino acids long. The CDR3: CASSVTGERTDTQYF. CDR3 DNA sequence: TGTGCCAGCAGCGTGACAGGGGAGAGGACAGATACGCAGTATTTT. The full variable domain, completed using reference TRBV7-6 and TRBJ2-3, is GAGVSQSPRYKVTKRGQDVALRCDPISGHVSLYWYRQALGQGPEFLTYFNYEAQQDKSGLPNDRFSAERPEGSISTLTIQRTEQRDSAMYRCASSVTGERTDTQYFGPGTRLTVL.

The chain uses TRBV27 and TRBJ2-3, with D tentatively TRBD1 (5 bases). The germline V and J ends were trimmed by 8 bases and 4 bases, with 10 bases remaining between them. This CDR3 comprises 12 residues. The germline CDR1 and CDR2 sequences are MNHEY and SMNVEV (reference sequence). The CDR3 region is CASSQGADTQYF. As DNA, the CDR3 is TGTGCCAGCTCCCAGGGCGCAGATACGCAGTATTTT.

This clone was recorded once. The CDR3 loop is CASIGGHTYEQYF. DNA of the CDR3: TGTGCCAGCATCGGGGGACATACCTACGAGCAGTACTTC. This chain links TRBV6-5 with TRBJ2-7; possibly TRBD1 or TRBD2 for D (6 bases each). This CDR3 has 13 amino acids. Germline loops: CDR1 MNHEY, CDR2 SVGAGI. V lost 7 bases and J lost 2, with 12 bases in between.

The rearrangement joins TRBV2 to TRBJ1-1, with D hard to call. The CDR3 covers 13 residues. Germline CDR1 is SNHLY and CDR2 is FYNNEI. Trimming took off 4 bases at V and 1 base at J, with 7 bases between the two ends. CDR3 protein: CASSGSWNTEAFF. CDR3 in DNA: TGTGCCAGCAGTGGTAGCTGGAACACTGAAGCTTTCTTT.

The chain is built from TRBV5-1 and TRBJ2-7; D perhaps matches TRBD2 (6 bases). The CDR3 contains 12 residues. CDR1 SGHRS and CDR2 YFSETQ come from the germline V gene. Trimming removed 5 bases from V and 3 bases from J, with 9 bases in between. CDR3 amino acids: CASRDSGYEQYF. CDR3 DNA: TGCGCCAGCAGGGATAGCGGCTACGAGCAGTACTTC.

This clone has a single count. The V and J genes are TRBV5-1 and TRBJ2-4, with 8 bases aligning to TRBD2. The trim removed 4 bases at V and 9 bases at J, leaving 12 bases unmatched. Germline assignment: CDR1 SGHRS and CDR2 YFSETQ. CDR3 length equals 15 residues. The CDR3 bases are TGCGCCAGCAGCCAAGGGACTAGTGGGATCGGCATTCAGTACTTC. Its translation: CASSQGTSGIGIQYF.

The chain uses TRBV4-1 and TRBJ1-1; tentatively, D is TRBD1 (5 bases). Deletions cut 1 base from V and 5 bases from J, with 8 bases between. This CDR3 has 13 amino acids. Germline CDR1 reads MGHRA; CDR2 reads YSYEKL. The CDR3 reads CASSQGQLTEAFF. The CDR3 DNA sequence: TGCGCCAGCAGCCAAGGACAGTTAACTGAAGCTTTCTTT.

The chain has TRBV7-8 and TRBJ2-6, with TRBD1 matching over 9 bases. The germline gives CDR1 SGHVS, CDR2 FQNEAQ. J gave up 0 bases and V 2 bases, and 5 bases lay outside the gene matches. The CDR3 covers 18 residues. CDR3 sequence reads: CASSLNKGQGSGANVLTF. The CDR3 DNA is TGTGCCAGCAGCTTAAATAAGGGACAGGGCTCTGGGGCCAACGTCCTGACTTTC.

This clone was detected a few times. The genes are TRBV2 and TRBJ2-5; TRBD1 matches at 8 bases. The CDR3 runs 12 residues. The V gene's germline CDR1 is SNHLY and CDR2 FYNNEI. The junction had 2 bases not matched to a gene; V was cut back by 6 bases and J by 5 bases. The DNA of the CDR3 is TGTGCCAGCAGGGGACAGGCCGAGACCCAGTACTTC. Its protein product is CASRGQAETQYF.

The chain uses TRBV29-1 and TRBJ2-1; 13 positions match TRBD2. Germline CDR1 is SQVTM and CDR2 is ANQGSEA. The CDR3 has 16 amino acids. V was clipped by 5 bases and J by 2 bases; unmatched bases: 6. CDR3 coding DNA: TGCAGCGTTTTGACTAGCGGGAGGAACACCTACAATGAGCAGTTCTTC. Its protein is CSVLTSGRNTYNEQFF.

The chain employs TRBV7-9 and TRBJ2-5, with D uncertain. Germline V gives CDR1 SEHNR, CDR2 FQNEAQ (reference sequence). The CDR3 has 14 residues. Trimming removed 8 bases at V and 4 bases at J, with 17 bases between. The CDR3 sequence is CASWKGTKGETQYF. The CDR3 DNA is TGTGCCAGCTGGAAGGGAACGAAAGGAGAGACCCAGTACTTC.

This chain uses TRBV9 with TRBJ2-1, with 7 bases that match TRBD2. This CDR3 is built from 15 residues. V lost 1 base, J lost 4 bases, and 5 bases stayed unmatched. Germline V CDR1 and CDR2: SGDLS, YYNGEE. The CDR3 DNA reads as TGTGCCAGCAGCGTACGAACTAGCGAATACAATGAGCAGTTCTTC. Protein sequence: CASSVRTSEYNEQFF. Looking up the rest from reference TRBV9 and TRBJ2-1 gives the full variable domain: DSGVTQTPKHLITATGQRVTLRCSPRSGDLSVYWYQQSLDQGLQFLIQYYNGEERAKGNILERFSAQQFPDLHSELNLSSLELGDSALYFCASSVRTSEYNEQFFGPGTRLTVL.

This clone was counted a single time. The rearrangement uses TRBV10-3 and TRBJ2-7; 11 nucleotides align to TRBD2. J lost 0 bases, V lost 5 bases, and 3 bases had no gene match. The CDR3 runs to 15 residues. CDR1 and CDR2 from the germline V gene are ENHRY and SYGVKD. As DNA, the CDR3 is TGTGCCATCAGTAAGACTAGCGGGGACTCCTACGAGCAGTACTTC. This sequence encodes CAISKTSGDSYEQYF.

This clone is a singleton in its sample. This sequence joins TRBV7-9 and TRBJ2-5; D is undetermined. Germline V gene lookup returns CDR1 SEHNR and CDR2 FQNEAQ (reference sequence). The V end was cut by 6 bases, the J end by 0 bases, with 17 bases between. This CDR3 comprises 16 residues. CDR3 residues: CASRSPDGDYQETQYF. CDR3 DNA: TGTGCCAGCAGATCTCCAGACGGAGACTACCAAGAGACCCAGTACTTC. The whole variable domain, filled in from reference TRBV7-9 and TRBJ2-5, reads DTGVSQNPRHKITKRGQNVTFRCDPISEHNRLYWYRQTLGQGPEFLTYFQNEAQLEKSRLLSDRFSAERPKGSFSTLEIQRTEQGDSAMYLCASRSPDGDYQETQYFGPGTRLLVL.

The V gene is TRBV6-5, the J gene TRBJ2-5; possibly TRBD1 or TRBD2 for D (5 bases each). The germline V and J ends were trimmed by 4 bases and 5 bases, with 5 bases remaining between them. The germline V gene encodes CDR1 MNHEY and CDR2 SVGAGI. This CDR3 is built from 11 residues. CDR3 DNA sequence: TGTGCCAGCAGTTGGGGGGAGACCCAGTACTTC. It is translated as CASSWGETQYF.

The rearrangement joins TRBV7-9 to TRBJ1-5; 12 nucleotides match TRBD1. Germline trimming cut 4 bases from V and 6 bases from J; bases unmatched to any gene: 7. The germline V gene encodes CDR1 SEHNR and CDR2 FQNEAQ (reference sequence). The CDR3 length is 16 residues. CDR3 bases: TGTGCCAGCAGCTCCGCCGGGACAGGGGGCAGTCAGCCCCAGCATTTT. Its translation is CASSSAGTGGSQPQHF.

The count of this clone is one. The V gene is TRBV30, the J gene TRBJ2-1; weak D call: TRBD2 (7 bases). Germline CDR1 GTSNPN, CDR2 SVGIG (reference sequence). There are 17 residues in the CDR3. V was cut by 4 bases and J by 6 bases, with 25 bases left in between. Here the CDR3 DNA reads TGTGCCTGGATTGGGGGGCGTCAGAGGACTAGGCCCAATGAGCAGTTCTTC. It codes for CAWIGGRQRTRPNEQFF.

The V call is TRBV19, the J call TRBJ1-5; weak D call: TRBD1 (5 bases). Trimming took off 6 bases at V and 5 bases at J, with 11 bases between the two ends. The CDR3 is 13 amino acids. Germline V gene sequence: CDR1 LNHDA, CDR2 SQIVND (reference sequence). The CDR3: CASRRGYHQPQHF. CDR3 sequence (DNA): TGTGCCAGTAGGAGGGGTTACCATCAGCCCCAGCATTTT. Based on the CDR3 plus reference TRBV19 and TRBJ1-5, the full variable domain is DGGITQSPKYLFRKEGQNVTLSCEQNLNHDAMYWYRQDPGQGLRLIYYSQIVNDFQKGDIAEGYSVSREKKESFPLTVTSAQKNPTAFYLCASRRGYHQPQHFGDGTRLSIL.

The rearrangement links TRBV18 to TRBJ2-2, with a weak D call TRBD2 (5 bases). The germline gives CDR1 KGHSH, CDR2 LQKENI. V lost 5 bases and J 1 base, leaving 5 bases between the germline ends. CDR3 size: 13 residues. The CDR3 coding sequence is TGTGCCAGCTCAGGAGGGAACACCGGGGAGCTGTTTTTT. Residues: CASSGGNTGELFF.

The chain uses TRBV5-1 and TRBJ2-6; D gene unclear. Trimming stripped 6 bases from V and 3 bases from J, with 7 bases between. The CDR3 sequence is 13 residues long. The germline V gene has CDR1 SGHRS and CDR2 YFSETQ. The CDR3 sequence is CASNIGGANVLTF. CDR3 sequence (DNA): TGCGCCAGCAATATCGGTGGGGCCAACGTCCTGACTTTC.

This rearrangement joins TRBV13 to TRBJ1-2, with D perhaps TRBD1 (5 bases). The germline gives CDR1 PRHDT, CDR2 FYEKMQ (reference sequence). This CDR3 is built from 15 residues. V was trimmed by 3 bases and J by 4 bases, leaving 15 bases between them. CDR3 sequence: CASSFRAQGSYGYTF. In DNA form, the CDR3 reads TGTGCCAGCAGCTTTAGGGCTCAGGGTAGCTATGGCTACACCTTC.

The sample holds one count of this clone. J is TRBJ1-1 and V is TRBV6-1, with D unclear. Germline lookup yields CDR1 MNHNS and CDR2 SASEGT. With 10 bases removed from V and 1 base from J, the gap between germline ends came to 7 bases. The CDR3 has 11 amino acids. CDR3 coding DNA: TGTGCCACCTATAGGAACACTGAAGCTTTCTTT. Protein: CATYRNTEAFF.

This chain links TRBV4-1 with TRBJ2-1; no definite D call. The V gene lost 0 bases and the J gene lost 6 bases, with 12 bases spanning the gap. Germline-derived CDR1 and CDR2 are MGHRA and YSYEKL. This CDR3 has 15 amino acids. The CDR3 protein is CASSQDPATFNEQFF. CDR3 coding DNA: TGCGCCAGCAGCCAAGATCCGGCAACATTCAATGAGCAGTTCTTC.

The chain couples TRBV7-8 to TRBJ2-1; 9 bases are a match to TRBD2. This CDR3 is 14 amino acids long. The germline V gene encodes CDR1 SGHVS and CDR2 FQNEAQ. With 3 bases clipped from V and 5 bases from J, the junction kept 2 bases outside the gene matches. The CDR3 bases are TGTGCCAGCAGCTTGAGCGGGAGGAACAATGAGCAGTTCTTC. It is translated as CASSLSGRNNEQFF. The full variable domain, in which reference TRBV7-8 and TRBJ2-1 provide the parts outside the CDR3, is GAGVSQSPRYKVAKRGQDVALRCDPISGHVSLFWYQQALGQGPEFLTYFQNEAQLDKSGLPSDRFFAERPEGSVSTLKIQRTQQEDSAVYLCASSLSGRNNEQFFGPGTRLTVL.

The chain links TRBV7-8 to TRBJ1-2; tentative D call: TRBD1 (6 bases). CDR3 length equals 14 residues. V was trimmed by 4 bases and J by 8 bases, leaving 17 bases between them. The germline V gene encodes CDR1 SGHVS and CDR2 FQNEAQ. The CDR3 nucleotides are TGTGCCAGCAGCTCACCTACAGGGCCGGGCGGCTACACCTTC. Protein: CASSSPTGPGGYTF.

The rearrangement links TRBV29-1 to TRBJ2-7; the D gene is possibly TRBD2 (5 bases). Germline values: CDR1 SQVTM, CDR2 ANQGSEA. The CDR3 is made up of 13 amino acids. Between the trimmed V and J ends, which lost 5 bases and 2 bases, there was a span of 13 bases. CDR3 nucleotide sequence: TGCAGCGTTTCCTTAGCGTTTACCTACGAGCAGTACTTC. Protein product: CSVSLAFTYEQYF.

The gene calls are TRBV9 and TRBJ1-2; weak D call: TRBD1 (5 bases). CDR1 is SGDLS and CDR2 is YYNGEE in the germline V gene. The CDR3 loop spans 12 amino acids. V lost 7 bases and J 1 base, leaving 8 bases between the germline ends. CDR3 nucleotides: TGTGCCAGCGGTGGACATAACTATGGCTACACCTTC. It is translated as CASGGHNYGYTF. Full variable domain (outside the CDR3, taken from reference TRBV9 and TRBJ1-2): DSGVTQTPKHLITATGQRVTLRCSPRSGDLSVYWYQQSLDQGLQFLIQYYNGEERAKGNILERFSAQQFPDLHSELNLSSLELGDSALYFCASGGHNYGYTFGSGTRLTVV.

As for this clone: A read error may produce the germline difference seen at one junction end. This chain uses TRBV5-5 with TRBJ2-7, with a weak D call TRBD1 (6 bases). CDR1 is SGHKS and CDR2 is YYEKEE in the germline V gene (reference sequence). This CDR3 comprises 14 residues. The CDR3 here is CASSQEHRAYEQYF. The CDR3 DNA sequence: TGCGCCAGCAGCCAAGAGCACAGGGCCTACGAGCAGTACTTC.